A selection of T cell receptor beta chains follows, all from one sample in a study of OX40 agonist ivuxolimab in advanced cancers. Profiling relied on immunoSEQ multiplex PCR, and the TCRdb table lists in-frame clones only, not all of them. This table has about 110,000 clones, 89% appearing once. The sample consisted of CD4+ or CD8+ T cells sorted from blood, taken in a trial of the OX40 agonist ivuxolimab. The receptors stem from an adult with an advanced solid tumor such as melanoma, head and neck, liver or kidney cancer. Both conserved end residues are part of each CDR3.

v_call cdr3_aa
TRBV7-3 CASSRGQGDGYTF
TRBV2 CASSSGQGIFSEAFF
TRBV27 CASIPLRGSYNEQFF
TRBV28 CASITGYEQYF
TRBV21-1 CASSKEAYEQYF
TRBV28 CASSLPRDRDRQYF
TRBV9 CASSVTGESGNTIYF
TRBV30 CAWAVGPTYEQYF
TRBV7-2 CASSLGRSQYEQYF
TRBV4-3 CASSQEHRRGYNEQFF
TRBV19 CASSVQGARQPQHF
TRBV15 CATSRDSLIQETQYF
TRBV27 CATSRSRQGGNYGYTF
TRBV6-6 CASTSSGRAIPDTQYF
TRBV6-6 CASSYSRGEQFF
TRBV4-1 CASSPLIRGLAHNEQFF
TRBV5-1 CASSLQETQYF
TRBV7-3 CASSTLENVHEQYF
TRBV19 CASSPKPTSGGLAKNIQYF
TRBV4-2 CASSQDIGQGVTGELFF
TRBV7-2 CASSLNGGAGETQYF
TRBV5-6 CASSRTGTGYGYTF
TRBV7-9 CASSLDSLRPQHF
TRBV7-3 CASSRRGGDEQYF
TRBV7-7 CASSLDRGETQYF
TRBV19 CASSAYSNQPQHF
TRBV4-2 CASSQGRTTSSEQYF
TRBV4-2 CASRGHRGIEQYF
TRBV9 CASSPRQLNTEAFF
TRBV5-1 CASSLNAAGEAFF
TRBV19 CASSTVGNTEAFF
TRBV5-1 CASSSGYTEAFF